This is a list of T cell receptor beta chains from one sample in a study of blood T cell repertoires in COVID-19. Method: immunoSEQ multiplex PCR; TCRdb's copy keeps in-frame clones and lacks some. This table has 130,000 to 150,000 clones, roughly 88% appearing once. Material: peripheral blood. These receptor sequences come from a man between 65 and 80 years old with acute or convalescent COVID-19. CDR3s include the opening cysteine and the closing phenylalanine or tryptophan. Fields, in order: D gene, clone size, J gene, V gene, CDR3 DNA, CDR3 protein. The D gene is left open where the match is weak. Clone size, where shown, is once, few, many, or a class for clones that have expanded.

>NA|few|TRBJ2-7|TRBV29-1
TGCAGCGTTAACAATAACTACGAGCAGTACTTC
CSVNNNYEQYF
>NA|NA|TRBJ1-2|TRBV28
TGTGCCAGCAGCTCGGGAGGGGCTTATGGCTACACCTTC
CASSSGGAYGYTF
>TRBD1|NA|TRBJ2-7|TRBV7-9
TGTGCCAGCAGCTTAGGGGACAGGGTGTACTTC
CASSLGDRVYF
>TRBD1|NA|TRBJ1-2|TRBV5-8
TGTGCCAGCAGCCGGACAGGCCTGGGCTACACCTTC
CASSRTGLGYTF
>TRBD1|NA|TRBJ2-5|TRBV5-1
TGCGCCAGCAGAGGACAGGGACTCATTCAAGAGACCCAGTACTTC
CASRGQGLIQETQYF
>NA|NA|TRBJ2-5|TRBV27
TGTGCCAGCAGTGCGATGACAGTCCGGGAGACCCAGTACTTC
CASSAMTVRETQYF
>NA|NA|TRBJ1-2|TRBV20-1
TGCAGTGCTAGTTCAGGGCTCGCGGGGGGCTACACCTTC
CSASSGLAGGYTF
>TRBD2|NA|TRBJ2-5|TRBV7-2
TGTGCCAGCAGCTTAGCGCGGGTAGCGGGAGGGCCGGAGACCCAGTACTTC
CASSLARVAGGPETQYF
>NA|NA|TRBJ1-1|TRBV3-1/TRBV3-2
TGTGCCAGCAGCCCCGGGGGGCTTGAAGCTTTCTTT
CASSPGGLEAFF
>NA|NA|TRBJ1-1|TRBV3-1/TRBV3-2
TGTGCCAGCAGCCAGCGTTCCGGGACAAAGGGTGCAAACACTGAAGCTTTCTTT
CASSQRSGTKGANTEAFF
>TRBD1|NA|TRBJ1-6|TRBV7-2
TGTGCCAGCAGCTCCCGGACAGGGAGTAATTCACCCCTCCACTTT
CASSSRTGSNSPLHF
>TRBD2|once|TRBJ2-3|TRBV5-1
TGCGCCAGCAGCCCGGCTAGCGGAGGAACAGATACGCAGTATTTT
CASSPASGGTDTQYF
>TRBD2|NA|TRBJ2-2|TRBV9
TGTGCCAGCAGCCCGGGACTAGCGGGAAGGTTCGCCGGGGAGCTGTTTTTT
CASSPGLAGRFAGELFF
>NA|NA|TRBJ1-2|TRBV18
TGTGCCAGCTCACCTGAAAGTAAAGACTCTAACTATGGCTACACCTTC
CASSPESKDSNYGYTF
>NA|NA|TRBJ1-1|TRBV7-2
TGTGCCAGCAGCTTAGTCGCGGAGCTGACTGAAGCTTTCTTT
CASSLVAELTEAFF
>NA|NA|TRBJ2-1|TRBV5-1
TGCGCCAGCAGCGCCGGACACTCCGAGGCCAATGAGCAGTTCTTC
CASSAGHSEANEQFF
>NA|NA|TRBJ1-1|TRBV11-2
TGTGCCAGCAGCTTAACACAGGGAGCTGAAGCTTTCTTT
CASSLTQGAEAFF
>NA|NA|TRBJ2-3|TRBV5-1
TGCGCCAGCAGCTTGAAGTCTGCGGGGCAGGTCACAGATACGCAGTATTTT
CASSLKSAGQVTDTQYF
>NA|once|TRBJ2-3|TRBV7-2
TGTGCCAGCCGGCGGGGACTTACCACAGATACGCAGTATTTT
CASRRGLTTDTQYF
>NA|NA|TRBJ2-5|TRBV15
TGTGCCACCAGCAGCTGGCCCGACCTTGACAGCCAAGAGACCCAGTACTTC
CATSSWPDLDSQETQYF
>TRBD2|NA|TRBJ2-4|TRBV10-1
TGCGCCAGCAGTGAGCCCGGGGAGGGAGCCAAAAACATTCAGTACTTC
CASSEPGEGAKNIQYF
>TRBD1|once|TRBJ1-1|TRBV10-3
TGTGCCATCAGGACAGGGCCCTCAGGTGAAGCTTTCTTT
CAIRTGPSGEAFF
>NA|few|TRBJ2-7|TRBV19
TGTGCCAGTACCAAGGGGTCGGACTCCTACGAGCAGTACTTC
CASTKGSDSYEQYF